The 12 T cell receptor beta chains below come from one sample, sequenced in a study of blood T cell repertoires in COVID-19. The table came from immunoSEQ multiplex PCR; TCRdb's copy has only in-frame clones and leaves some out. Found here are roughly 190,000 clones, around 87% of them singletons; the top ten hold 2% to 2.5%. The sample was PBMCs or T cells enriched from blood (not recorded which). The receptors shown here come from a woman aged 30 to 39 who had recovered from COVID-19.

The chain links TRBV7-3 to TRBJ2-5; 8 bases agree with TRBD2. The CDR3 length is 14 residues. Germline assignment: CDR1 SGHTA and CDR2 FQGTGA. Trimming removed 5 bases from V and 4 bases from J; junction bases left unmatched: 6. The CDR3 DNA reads TGTGCCAGCAGCACCGCGGGGGGTGGAGAGACCCAGTACTTC. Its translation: CASSTAGGGETQYF.

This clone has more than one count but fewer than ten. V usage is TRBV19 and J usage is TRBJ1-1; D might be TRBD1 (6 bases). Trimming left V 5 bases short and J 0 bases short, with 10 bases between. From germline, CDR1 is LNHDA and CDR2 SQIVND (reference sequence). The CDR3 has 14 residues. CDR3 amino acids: CASSVGQMNTEAFF. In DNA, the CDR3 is TGTGCCAGTAGTGTCGGACAGATGAACACTGAAGCTTTCTTT.

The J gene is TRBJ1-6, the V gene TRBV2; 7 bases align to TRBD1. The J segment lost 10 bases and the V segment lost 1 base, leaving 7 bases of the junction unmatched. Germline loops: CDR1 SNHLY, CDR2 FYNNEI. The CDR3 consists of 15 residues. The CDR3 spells CASSEDGPGGSPLHF. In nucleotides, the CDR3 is TGTGCCAGCAGTGAAGATGGCCCAGGGGGGTCACCCCTCCACTTT.

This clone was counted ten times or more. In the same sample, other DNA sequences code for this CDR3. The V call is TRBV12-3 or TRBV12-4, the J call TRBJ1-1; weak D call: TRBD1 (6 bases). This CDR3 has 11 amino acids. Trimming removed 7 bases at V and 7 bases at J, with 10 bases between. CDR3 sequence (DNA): TGTGCCAGCACCATAGGGGGTGAAGCTTTCTTT. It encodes CASTIGGEAFF.

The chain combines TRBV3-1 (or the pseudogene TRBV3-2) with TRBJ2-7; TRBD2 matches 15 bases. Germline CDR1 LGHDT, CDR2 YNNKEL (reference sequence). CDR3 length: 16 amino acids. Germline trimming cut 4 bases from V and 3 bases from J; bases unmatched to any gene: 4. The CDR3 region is CASSLMGLAGGYEQYF. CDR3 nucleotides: TGTGCCAGCAGCCTTATGGGACTAGCGGGAGGCTACGAGCAGTACTTC.

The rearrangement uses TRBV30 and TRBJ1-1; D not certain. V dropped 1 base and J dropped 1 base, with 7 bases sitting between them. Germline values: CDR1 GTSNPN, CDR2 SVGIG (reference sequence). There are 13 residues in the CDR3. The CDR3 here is CAWSEYRNTEAFF. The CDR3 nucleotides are TGTGCCTGGAGTGAGTACAGGAACACTGAAGCTTTCTTT.

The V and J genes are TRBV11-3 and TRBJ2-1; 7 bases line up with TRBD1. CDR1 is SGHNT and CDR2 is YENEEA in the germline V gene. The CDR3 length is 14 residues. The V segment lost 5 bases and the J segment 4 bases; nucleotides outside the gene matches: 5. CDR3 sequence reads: CASSRDSKYNEQFF. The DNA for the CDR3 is TGTGCCAGCAGCCGGGACAGTAAATACAATGAGCAGTTCTTC.

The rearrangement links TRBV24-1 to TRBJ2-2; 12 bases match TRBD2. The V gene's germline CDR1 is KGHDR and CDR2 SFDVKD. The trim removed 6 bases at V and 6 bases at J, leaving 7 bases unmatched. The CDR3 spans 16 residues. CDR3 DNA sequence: TGTGCCACCAGTCCCACTAGCGGGAGGTACCCCGGGGAGCTGTTTTTT. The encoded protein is CATSPTSGRYPGELFF.

The CDR3 DNA is TGTGCCAGCAGCTGGACAGGGGGTCATGAAGCTTTCTTT. As protein: CASSWTGGHEAFF. The chain is built from TRBV7-9 and TRBJ1-1, with 10 bases identical to TRBD1. CDR1 is SEHNR and CDR2 is FQNEAQ in the germline V gene (reference sequence). There are 13 residues in the CDR3. J lost 7 bases, V lost 4 bases, and 3 bases had no gene match.

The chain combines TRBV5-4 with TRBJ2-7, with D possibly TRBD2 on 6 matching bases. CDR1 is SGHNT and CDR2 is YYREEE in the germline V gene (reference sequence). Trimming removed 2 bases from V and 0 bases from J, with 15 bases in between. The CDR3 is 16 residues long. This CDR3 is CASSLNSGLFSYEQYF. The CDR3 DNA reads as TGTGCCAGCAGCTTAAATTCCGGACTATTCTCCTACGAGCAGTACTTC.

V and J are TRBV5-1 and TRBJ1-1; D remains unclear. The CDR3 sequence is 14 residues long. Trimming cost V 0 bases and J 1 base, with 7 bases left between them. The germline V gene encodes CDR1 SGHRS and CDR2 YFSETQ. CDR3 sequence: CASSLEEGNTEAFF. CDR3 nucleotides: TGCGCCAGCAGCTTGGAAGAGGGGAACACTGAAGCTTTCTTT.

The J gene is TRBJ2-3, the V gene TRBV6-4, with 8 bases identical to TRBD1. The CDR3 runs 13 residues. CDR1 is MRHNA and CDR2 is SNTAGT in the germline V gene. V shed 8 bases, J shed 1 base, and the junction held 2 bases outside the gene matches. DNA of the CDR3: TGTGCCAGCTCGGGACAGGGCACAGATACGCAGTATTTT. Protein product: CASSGQGTDTQYF.